The entry that follows covers one TCR beta chain sequence. The data belong to a study of blood T cell repertoires in COVID-19. Authors' processing steps: Amplified reference gene primers provided the basis for estimating nucleated cell counts. Assay used: immunoSEQ multiplex PCR; TCRdb lists only in-frame clones, some missing. Clonal size and the V and J genes are those of that table, whereas D and trimming came from the DNA. The table has around 60,000 clones, 81% seen once; the top ten hold 15%. The clonotype comes from a man older than 75 with acute or convalescent COVID-19. The sample was peripheral blood.

CDR3 in amino acids: CASSEASQGLGQFF. The CDR3 DNA follows: TGTGCCAGCAGTGAAGCCTCCCAGGGCTTGGGACAGTTCTTC. This rearrangement joins TRBV2 to TRBJ2-1, with D possibly being TRBD1 (5 bases). Trimming shortened V by 0 bases and J by 13 bases, and 16 bases separated the two germline ends. This CDR3 spans 14 amino acids. Germline V gene sequence: CDR1 SNHLY, CDR2 FYNNEI.